This T cell receptor (beta chain) originates from a study of cytotoxic CD8 clonotypes in ibrutinib-treated CLL. Trimming took 4 bases from V and 9 from J, leaving 19 bases between them. CDR1 is SGHKS, CDR2 YYEKEE, per germline (reference sequence). The CDR3 totals 14 residues. The data were produced by immunoSEQ multiplex PCR, yet TCRdb's version contains in-frame clones alone and is incomplete. The repertoire holds roughly 200,000 clones, with more than 70% as singletons. The chain has TRBV5-5 and TRBJ1-2; D is undetermined. The TCR originated in a human donor with chronic lymphocytic leukemia. This material consisted of PBMCs, taken after 12 months of ibrutinib treatment. The CDR3 coding sequence is TGTGCCAGCAGCCACCCCCCGGGCCTGGGGAGCTACACCTTC. This translates into CASSHPPGLGSYTF.